What follows are 21 T cell receptor beta chains derived from one specimen sequenced in a study of blood T cell repertoires in COVID-19. Profiling relied on immunoSEQ multiplex PCR, and the TCRdb table lists in-frame clones only, not all of them. In the table there are 40,000 or so clones, 85% of which are singletons. The material sequenced was peripheral blood. Receptor source: a man aged 50-59 years with active COVID-19.

This sequence joins TRBV6-2 or TRBV6-3 and TRBJ2-7, with 11 bases identical to TRBD1. The CDR3 is 16 residues long. Losses at the gene ends were 6 bases for V and 0 bases for J; bases not matched to a gene: 7. The germline CDR1 and CDR2 sequences are MNHEY and SVGEGT. The CDR3 loop is CASSAPGTGGSYEQYF. CDR3 DNA: TGTGCCAGCAGCGCGCCGGGGACAGGGGGCTCCTACGAGCAGTACTTC.

This clone came up a few times. The CDR3 sequence is CASSRPSGSATDTQYF. DNA of the CDR3: TGCGCCAGCAGCCGCCCTAGCGGTTCCGCGACAGATACGCAGTATTTT. The rearrangement uses TRBV4-1 and TRBJ2-3; 7 bases agree with TRBD2. Per the germline V gene, CDR1 is MGHRA and CDR2 is YSYEKL. Trimming took 4 bases from V and 3 from J; bases not matched to a gene: 10. The length of the CDR3 is 16 residues.

In DNA form, the CDR3 reads TGTGCCAGCAGCTTAGGGACAGGGTCTGGCTACACCTTC. This translates into CASSLGTGSGYTF. This chain connects TRBV11-2 to TRBJ1-2, with 8 bases identical to TRBD1. CDR3 length: 13 amino acids. Germline V lookup: CDR1 SGHAT, CDR2 FQNNGV. The V gene end was trimmed by 1 base and the J gene end by 7 bases; junction bases not matched to a gene: 2.

The gene calls are TRBV5-4 and TRBJ1-2; the D gene is possibly TRBD1 (6 bases). CDR1 SGHNT and CDR2 YYREEE come from the germline V gene (reference sequence). Trimming left V 0 bases short and J 4 bases short, with 13 bases between. The CDR3 length is 15 residues. The CDR3 protein is CASSLEAPGAYGYTF. DNA of the CDR3: TGTGCCAGCAGCTTGGAGGCCCCAGGGGCCTATGGCTACACCTTC.

The rearrangement uses TRBV2 and TRBJ1-2; D is unresolved. The germline gives CDR1 SNHLY, CDR2 FYNNEI. This CDR3 has 13 amino acids. The ends were cut back, 10 bases at V and 2 bases at J, with 14 bases in the middle. The CDR3 sequence: CATLPAENYGYTF. CDR3 DNA sequence: TGTGCCACCTTACCCGCGGAAAACTATGGCTACACCTTC.

Details on this clone: Distinct nucleotide sequences in the sample also encode this CDR3. The chain employs TRBV27 and TRBJ1-2; 12 nucleotides align to TRBD1. Germline-derived CDR1 and CDR2 are MNHEY and SMNVEV (reference sequence). V dropped 5 bases and J dropped 3; count of bases not matched to a gene: 7. This CDR3 has 16 amino acids. CDR3 bases: TGTGCCAGCAGTCCGGGACAGGGGGCCAGGGACTATGGCTACACCTTC. It specifies CASSPGQGARDYGYTF.

This sequence joins TRBV15 and TRBJ1-6, with unresolved D. Deletions cut 2 bases from V and 7 bases from J, with 3 bases between. The germline gives CDR1 LNHNV, CDR2 YYDKDF (reference sequence). This CDR3 comprises 12 residues. CDR3 DNA sequence: TGTGCCACCAGCAGACCGAATTCACCCCTCCACTTT. This gives the protein CATSRPNSPLHF.

The gene calls are TRBV13 and TRBJ1-2; TRBD1 agrees at 9 bases. Losses at the gene ends were 1 base for V and 7 bases for J; bases not matched to a gene: 10. The CDR3 is 16 amino acids. The V gene's germline CDR1 is PRHDT and CDR2 FYEKMQ (reference sequence). For the CDR3, the DNA is TGTGCCAGCAGCTTAGTGGAGGGACAGGGTTACTCTGGCTACACCTTC. Its protein is CASSLVEGQGYSGYTF.

The chain recombines TRBV6-1 with TRBJ2-7; 10 bases agree with TRBD2. This CDR3 region has 15 residues. Germline CDR1 reads MNHNS; CDR2 reads SASEGT. V was clipped by 3 bases and J by 5 bases; unmatched bases: 7. The CDR3 is CASSDLSSGGDEQYF. CDR3 sequence (DNA): TGTGCCAGCAGTGATCTGTCTAGCGGGGGCGACGAGCAGTACTTC.

This chain joins TRBV2 and TRBJ2-5; D is unclear. Germline values: CDR1 SNHLY, CDR2 FYNNEI. This CDR3 has 13 residues. Trimming removed 7 bases at V and 3 bases at J, with 12 bases between. For the CDR3, the DNA is TGTGCCAGCACCAGAATGGGCGAAGAGACCCAGTACTTC. Amino acids: CASTRMGEETQYF.

The chain uses TRBV9 and TRBJ2-1; weak D call: TRBD2 (5 bases). This CDR3 is built from 15 residues. V lost 2 bases to trimming and J lost 6 bases, with 15 bases between them. CDR1 and CDR2 (germline): SGDLS, YYNGEE. CDR3 region: CASSVASILLNEQFF. The CDR3 nucleotides are TGTGCCAGCAGCGTTGCTAGCATCCTTCTCAATGAGCAGTTCTTC.

The chain couples TRBV29-1 to TRBJ1-1, with 7 bases fitting TRBD1. Trimming removed 4 bases from V and 5 bases from J; junction bases left unmatched: 7. This CDR3 has 13 residues. Germline V gives CDR1 SQVTM, CDR2 ANQGSEA. CDR3 nucleotide sequence: TGCAGCGTTGTAGCAGGGGGAAATACTGAAGCTTTCTTT. Translating gives CSVVAGGNTEAFF.

CDR3 sequence reads: CASSPQGALGNTIYF. The CDR3 coding sequence is TGTGCCAGCAGTCCTCAGGGGGCGCTGGGAAACACCATATATTTT. The gene calls are TRBV28 and TRBJ1-3; TRBD1 matches 8 bases. J lost 4 bases, V lost 5 bases, and 7 bases had no gene match. Germline V gene sequence: CDR1 MDHEN, CDR2 SYDVKM. The CDR3 has 15 residues.

This chain uses TRBV28 with TRBJ2-7; 10 positions agree with TRBD1. Germline assignment: CDR1 MDHEN and CDR2 SYDVKM. V shed 7 bases and J 4 bases; nucleotides not matched to a gene: 7. The CDR3 sequence is 14 residues long. Here the CDR3 DNA reads TGTGCCAGCACAGGACAGGGGGTTGTATACGAGCAGTACTTC. This encodes CASTGQGVVYEQYF.

The chain combines TRBV19 with TRBJ1-5; TRBD1 agrees at 7 bases. The junction had 22 bases not matched to a gene; V was cut back by 8 bases and J by 9 bases. The CDR3 runs 17 residues. Per the germline V gene, CDR1 is LNHDA and CDR2 is SQIVND (reference sequence). In DNA, the CDR3 is TGTGCCAGTGAGGAGGGAGGACAGGTTAGATCCTTTCGGCCCCAGCATTTT. Translating gives CASEEGGQVRSFRPQHF.

The J gene is TRBJ1-2, the V gene TRBV5-1; the D is unclear. CDR1 and CDR2 (germline): SGHRS, YFSETQ. The CDR3 contains 15 residues. Trimming removed 0 bases from V and 1 base from J, with 10 bases in between. CDR3: CASSLGLRSNYGYTF. Here the CDR3 DNA reads TGCGCCAGCAGCTTGGGGCTACGGAGTAACTATGGCTACACCTTC.

The chain joins TRBV24-1 to TRBJ2-1; D is uncertain. With 9 bases removed from V and 5 bases from J, the gap between germline ends came to 10 bases. The CDR3 extends over 12 amino acids. Germline CDR1 KGHDR, CDR2 SFDVKD. The CDR3 reads CATSSSDNEQFF. The CDR3 DNA reads as TGTGCCACCTCCTCCAGCGACAATGAGCAGTTCTTC.

V and J are TRBV4-3 and TRBJ2-7; D is possibly TRBD1 (5 bases). Germline CDR1 is LGHNA and CDR2 is YSLEER. Trimming pared 0 bases from V and 1 base from J, leaving 13 bases between. The CDR3 has 16 residues. As DNA, the CDR3 is TGCGCCAGCAGCCAAGAAGGGGCAAGTGGATCCTACGAGCAGTACTTC. It specifies CASSQEGASGSYEQYF.

In regard to this clone: Within the sample, other DNA sequences also encode this same CDR3. The chain combines TRBV6-5 with TRBJ1-2; no reliable D call. The V end lost 4 bases, the J end lost 2 bases, and 5 bases lay between the germline ends. CDR3 length: 12 residues. Germline loops: CDR1 MNHEY, CDR2 SVGAGI. The CDR3 DNA sequence: TGTGCCAGCAGTTCGGGGAACTATGGCTACACCTTC. Amino acids: CASSSGNYGYTF.

The J gene is TRBJ2-7, the V gene TRBV10-3, with 9 bases fitting TRBD1. The junction had 11 bases not matched to a gene; V was cut back by 0 bases and J by 2 bases. Per germline, CDR1 ENHRY and CDR2 SYGVKD. CDR3 length: 18 residues. The chain's CDR3 is CAISESEGQGLRPYEQYF. In nucleotides, the CDR3 is TGTGCCATCAGTGAGTCTGAGGGACAGGGTCTCAGGCCCTACGAGCAGTACTTC.

The chain carries TRBV4-3 and TRBJ2-3, with TRBD1 as a possible D gene (5 bases). V lost 1 base and J lost 0, with 8 bases in between. From germline, CDR1 is LGHNA and CDR2 YSLEER. The CDR3 is 15 residues long. CDR3 sequence (DNA): TGCGCCAGCAGCCAAGGCCCAGGGAGCACAGATACGCAGTATTTT. Translation: CASSQGPGSTDTQYF.